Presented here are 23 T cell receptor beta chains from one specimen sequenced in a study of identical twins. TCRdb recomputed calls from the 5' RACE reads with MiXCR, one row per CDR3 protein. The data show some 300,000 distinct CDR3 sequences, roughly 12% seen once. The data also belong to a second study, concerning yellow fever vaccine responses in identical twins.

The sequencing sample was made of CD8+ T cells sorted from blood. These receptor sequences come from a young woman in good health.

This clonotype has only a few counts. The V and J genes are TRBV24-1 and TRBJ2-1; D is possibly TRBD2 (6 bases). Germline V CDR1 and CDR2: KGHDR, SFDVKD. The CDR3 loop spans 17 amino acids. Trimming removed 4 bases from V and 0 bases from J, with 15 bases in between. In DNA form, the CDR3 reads TGTGCCACCAGTGACGCCGGGACTGCGAGCTCCTACAATGAGCAGTTCTTC. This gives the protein CATSDAGTASSYNEQFF.

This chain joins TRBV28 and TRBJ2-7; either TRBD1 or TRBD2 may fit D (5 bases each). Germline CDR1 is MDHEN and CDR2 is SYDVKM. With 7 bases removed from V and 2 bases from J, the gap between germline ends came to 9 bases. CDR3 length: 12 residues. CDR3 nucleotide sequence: TGTGCCAGCAAAGGGGAGACCTACGAGCAGTACGTC. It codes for CASKGETYEQYV.

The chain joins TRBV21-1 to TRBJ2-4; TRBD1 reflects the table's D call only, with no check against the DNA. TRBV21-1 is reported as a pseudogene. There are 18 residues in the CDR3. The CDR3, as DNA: TGTGCCAGCAGCCTCGGGACAGGGGACCCTCGGGCCAAAAACATTCAGTACTTC. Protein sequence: CASSLGTGDPRAKNIQYF.

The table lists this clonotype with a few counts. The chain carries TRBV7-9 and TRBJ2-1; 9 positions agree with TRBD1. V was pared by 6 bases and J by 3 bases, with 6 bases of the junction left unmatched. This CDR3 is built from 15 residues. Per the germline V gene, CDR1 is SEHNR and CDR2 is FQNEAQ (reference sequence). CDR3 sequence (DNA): TGTGCCAGCAGATCCGGGACAGGGAACTACAATGAGCAGTTCTTC. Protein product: CASRSGTGNYNEQFF.

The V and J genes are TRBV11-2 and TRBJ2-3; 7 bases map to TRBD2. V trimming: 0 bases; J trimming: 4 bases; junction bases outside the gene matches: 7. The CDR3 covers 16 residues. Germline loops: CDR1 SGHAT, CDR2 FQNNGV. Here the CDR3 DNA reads TGTGCCAGCAGCTTAGATCTCGGGGCGGGGGCAGATACGCAGTATTTT. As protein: CASSLDLGAGADTQYF.

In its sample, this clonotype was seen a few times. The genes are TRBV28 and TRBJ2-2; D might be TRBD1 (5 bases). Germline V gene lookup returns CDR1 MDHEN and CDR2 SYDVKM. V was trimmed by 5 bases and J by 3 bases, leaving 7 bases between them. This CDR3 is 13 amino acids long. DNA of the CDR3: TGTGCCAGCAGTCAGGGATACACCGGGGAGCTGTTTTTT. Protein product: CASSQGYTGELFF. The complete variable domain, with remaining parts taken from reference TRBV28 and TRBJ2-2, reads DVKVTQSSRYLVKRTGEKVFLECVQDMDHENMFWYRQDPGLGLRLIYFSYDVKMKEKGDIPEGYSVSREKKERFSLILESASTNQTSMYLCASSQGYTGELFFGEGSRLTVL.

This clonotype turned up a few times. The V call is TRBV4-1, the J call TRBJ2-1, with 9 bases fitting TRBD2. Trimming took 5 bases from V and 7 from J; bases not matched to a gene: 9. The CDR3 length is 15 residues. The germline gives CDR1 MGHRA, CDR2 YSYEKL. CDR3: CASSDSAGGWNEQFF. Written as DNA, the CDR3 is TGCGCCAGCAGCGACTCAGCGGGAGGTTGGAATGAGCAGTTCTTC.

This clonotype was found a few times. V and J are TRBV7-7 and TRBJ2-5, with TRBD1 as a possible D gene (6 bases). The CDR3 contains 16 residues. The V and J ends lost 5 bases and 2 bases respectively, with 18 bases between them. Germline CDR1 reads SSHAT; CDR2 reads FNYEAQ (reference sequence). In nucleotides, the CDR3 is TGTGCCAGCAGCGAACGGACAGTGGTTGGACAAGAGACCCAGTACTTC. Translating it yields CASSERTVVGQETQYF.

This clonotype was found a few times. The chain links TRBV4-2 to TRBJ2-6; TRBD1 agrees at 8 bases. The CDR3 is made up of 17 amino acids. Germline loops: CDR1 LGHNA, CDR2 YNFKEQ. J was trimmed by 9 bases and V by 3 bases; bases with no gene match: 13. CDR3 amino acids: CASSHLARHRGINVLTF. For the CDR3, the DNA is TGTGCCAGCAGCCACCTAGCCCGGCACAGGGGGATCAACGTCCTGACTTTC.

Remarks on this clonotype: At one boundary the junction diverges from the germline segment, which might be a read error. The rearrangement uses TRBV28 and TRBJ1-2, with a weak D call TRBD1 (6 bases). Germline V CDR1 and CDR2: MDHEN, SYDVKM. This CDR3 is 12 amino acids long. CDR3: CASSPSDSPGRF. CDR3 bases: TGTGCCAGCAGTCCCTCGGACAGCCCCGGCCGCTTC.

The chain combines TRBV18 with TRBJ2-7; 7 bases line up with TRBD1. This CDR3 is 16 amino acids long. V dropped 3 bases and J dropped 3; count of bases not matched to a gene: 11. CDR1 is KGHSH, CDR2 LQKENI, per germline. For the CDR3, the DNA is TGTGCCAGCTCACCGAGGTCAAGCCAGGGGGACTACGAGCAGTACGTC. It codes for CASSPRSSQGDYEQYV.

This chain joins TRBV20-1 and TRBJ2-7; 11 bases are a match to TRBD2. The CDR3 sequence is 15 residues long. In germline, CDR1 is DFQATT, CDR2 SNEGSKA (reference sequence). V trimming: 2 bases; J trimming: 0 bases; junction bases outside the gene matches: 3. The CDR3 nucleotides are TGCAGTGCTAGATCCGGGACTAGCGGCTCCTACGAGCAGTACTTC. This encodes CSARSGTSGSYEQYF.

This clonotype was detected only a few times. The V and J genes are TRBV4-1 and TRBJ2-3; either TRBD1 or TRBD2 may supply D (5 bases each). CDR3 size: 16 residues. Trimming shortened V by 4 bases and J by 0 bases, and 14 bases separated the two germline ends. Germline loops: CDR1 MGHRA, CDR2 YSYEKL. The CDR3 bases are TGCGCCAGCAGCCTCTTTGTCGGGGCCAGCACAGATACGCAGTATTTT. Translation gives CASSLFVGASTDTQYF.

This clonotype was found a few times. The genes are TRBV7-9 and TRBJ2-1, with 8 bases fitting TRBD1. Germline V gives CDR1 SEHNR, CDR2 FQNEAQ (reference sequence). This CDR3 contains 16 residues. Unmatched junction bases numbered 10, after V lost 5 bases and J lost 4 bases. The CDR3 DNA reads TGTGCCAGCAGCCCCCGACAGGGGAAGGATTACAATGAGCAGTTCTTC. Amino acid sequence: CASSPRQGKDYNEQFF.

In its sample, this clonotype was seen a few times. The CDR3 region has the DNA TGTGCCACCAGAGCAGGGCACTCCTACGAGCAGTACTTC. Its protein is CATRAGHSYEQYF. This sequence joins TRBV28 and TRBJ2-7; a weak D match, TRBD1 (5 bases). Deletions cut 10 bases from V and 0 bases from J, with 13 bases between. CDR1 is MDHEN and CDR2 is SYDVKM in the germline V gene. This CDR3 region has 13 residues.

CDR3 DNA sequence: TGTGCCAGCAGCCCCTTGGAGACGAACACTGAAGCTTTCTTT. Translating gives CASSPLETNTEAFF. The chain employs TRBV7-9 and TRBJ1-1; D unresolved. The CDR3 has 14 residues. The V and J ends lost 5 bases and 1 base respectively, with 11 bases between them. The germline CDR1 and CDR2 sequences are SEHNR and FQNEAQ (reference sequence). Full variable domain (remainder filled in from reference TRBV7-9 and TRBJ1-1): DTGVSQNPRHKITKRGQNVTFRCDPISEHNRLYWYRQTLGQGPEFLTYFQNEAQLEKSRLLSDRFSAERPKGSFSTLEIQRTEQGDSAMYLCASSPLETNTEAFFGQGTRLTVV.

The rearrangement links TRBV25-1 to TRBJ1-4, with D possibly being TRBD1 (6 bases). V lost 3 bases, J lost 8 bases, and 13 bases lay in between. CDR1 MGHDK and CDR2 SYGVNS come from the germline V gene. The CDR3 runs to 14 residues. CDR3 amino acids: CASSDRYRVEKLFF. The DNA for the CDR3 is TGTGCCAGCAGTGACCGATACAGGGTGGAAAAACTGTTTTTT.

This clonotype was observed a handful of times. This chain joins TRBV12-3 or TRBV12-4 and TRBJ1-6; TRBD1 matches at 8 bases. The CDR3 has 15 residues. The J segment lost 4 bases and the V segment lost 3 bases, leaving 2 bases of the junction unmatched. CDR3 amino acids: CASSLGQEYNSPLHF. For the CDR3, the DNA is TGTGCCAGCAGTTTGGGACAGGAATATAATTCACCCCTCCACTTT.

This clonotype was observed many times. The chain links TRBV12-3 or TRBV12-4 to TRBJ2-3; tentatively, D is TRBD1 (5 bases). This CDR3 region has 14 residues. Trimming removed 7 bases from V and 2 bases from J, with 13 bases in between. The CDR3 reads CASTEDRLTDTQYF. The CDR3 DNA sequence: TGTGCCAGCACCGAAGACAGACTCACAGATACGCAGTATTTT.

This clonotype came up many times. The CDR3, as DNA: TGTGCCAGCAGCTTAACACCCGGGGGGGCCCCAGATACGCAGTATTTT. This translates into CASSLTPGGAPDTQYF. The chain joins TRBV7-8 to TRBJ2-3, with 8 bases that match TRBD2. This CDR3 has 16 amino acids. J was trimmed by 4 bases and V by 2 bases; bases with no gene match: 8. CDR1 and CDR2 from the germline V gene are SGHVS and FQNEAQ.

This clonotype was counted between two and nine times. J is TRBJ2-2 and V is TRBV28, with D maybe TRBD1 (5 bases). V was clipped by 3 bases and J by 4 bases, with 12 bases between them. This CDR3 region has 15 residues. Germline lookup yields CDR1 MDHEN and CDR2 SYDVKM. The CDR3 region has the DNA TGTGCCAGCAGTTTGGTGGCAGGGTTCACCGGGGAGCTGTTTTTT. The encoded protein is CASSLVAGFTGELFF.

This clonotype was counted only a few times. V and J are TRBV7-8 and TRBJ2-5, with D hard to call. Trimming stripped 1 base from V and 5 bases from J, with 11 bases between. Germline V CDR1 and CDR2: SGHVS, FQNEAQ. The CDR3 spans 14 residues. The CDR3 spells CASSLEGRAETQYF. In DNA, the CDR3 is TGTGCCAGCAGCTTAGAGGGCCGGGCGGAGACCCAGTACTTC.

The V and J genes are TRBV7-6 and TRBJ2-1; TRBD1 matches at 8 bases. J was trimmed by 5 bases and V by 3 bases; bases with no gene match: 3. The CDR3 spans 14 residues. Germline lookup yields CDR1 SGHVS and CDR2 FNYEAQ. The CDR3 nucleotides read TGTGCCAGCAGCTTGGACAGGGAGAACAATGAGCAGTTCTTC. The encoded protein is CASSLDRENNEQFF.